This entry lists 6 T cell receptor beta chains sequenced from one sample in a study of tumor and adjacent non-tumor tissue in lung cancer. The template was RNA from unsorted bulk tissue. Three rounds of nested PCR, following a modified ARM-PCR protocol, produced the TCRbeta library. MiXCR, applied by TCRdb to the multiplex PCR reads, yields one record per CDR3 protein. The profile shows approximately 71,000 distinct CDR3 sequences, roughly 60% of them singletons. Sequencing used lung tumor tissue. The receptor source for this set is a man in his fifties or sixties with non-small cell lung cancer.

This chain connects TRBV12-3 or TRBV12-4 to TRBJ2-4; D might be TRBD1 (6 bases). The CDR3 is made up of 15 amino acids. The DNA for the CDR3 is TGTCTCAGCAGTTTAGGGGGTGCGGCCAAAAACATTCAGTACTTC. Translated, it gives CLSSLGGAAKNIQYF.

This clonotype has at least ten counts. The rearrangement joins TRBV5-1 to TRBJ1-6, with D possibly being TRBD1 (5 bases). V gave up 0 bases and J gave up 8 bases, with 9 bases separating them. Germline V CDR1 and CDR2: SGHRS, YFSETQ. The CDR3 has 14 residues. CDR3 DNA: TGCGCCAGCAGCTTGGGACAGACTGATTCACCCCTCCACTTT. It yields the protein CASSLGQTDSPLHF.

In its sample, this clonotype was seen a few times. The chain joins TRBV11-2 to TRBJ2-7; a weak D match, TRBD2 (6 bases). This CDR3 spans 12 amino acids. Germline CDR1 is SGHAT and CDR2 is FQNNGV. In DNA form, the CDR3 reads TGTACTAGCAGCCCAGCGTCCTACGAGCAGTACTTC. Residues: CTSSPASYEQYF. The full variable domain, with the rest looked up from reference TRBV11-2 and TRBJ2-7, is EAGVAQSPRYKIIEKRQSVAFWCNPISGHATLYWYQQILGQGPKLLIQFQNNGVVDDSQLPKDRFSAERLKGVDSTLKIQPAKLEDSAVYLCTSSPASYEQYFGPGTRLTVT.

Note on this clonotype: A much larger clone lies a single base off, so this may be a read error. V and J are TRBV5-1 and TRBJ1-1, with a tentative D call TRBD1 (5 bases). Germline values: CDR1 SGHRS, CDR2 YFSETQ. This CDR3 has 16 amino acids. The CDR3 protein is CDSSPGWGGMNTEAFF. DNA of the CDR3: TGCGACAGCAGCCCCGGGTGGGGCGGGATGAACACTGAAGCTTTCTTT.

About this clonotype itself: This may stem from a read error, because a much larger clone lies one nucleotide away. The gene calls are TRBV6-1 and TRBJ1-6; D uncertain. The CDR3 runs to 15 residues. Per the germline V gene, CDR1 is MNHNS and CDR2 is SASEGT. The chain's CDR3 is CASDQQSSYNSLLHF. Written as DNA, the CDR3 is TGTGCCAGCGACCAACAGAGCTCCTATAATTCACTCCTCCACTTT.

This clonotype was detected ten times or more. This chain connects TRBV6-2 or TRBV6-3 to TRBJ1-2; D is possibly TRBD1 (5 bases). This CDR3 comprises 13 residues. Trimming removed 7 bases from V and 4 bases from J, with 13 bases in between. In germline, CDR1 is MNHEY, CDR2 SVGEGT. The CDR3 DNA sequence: TGTGCCAGCATCGGGGGGAACATCTATGGCTACACCTTC. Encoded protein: CASIGGNIYGYTF.